This T cell receptor (beta chain) was observed in a study of T cell responses to AZD1222 COVID-19 vaccine. Study-level results: White British ancestry dominated among donors, who included more females, and clonal diversity was possibly underestimated. Spike-specific TCR breadth and depth rose after two AZD1222 doses. Variant regions that are unmutated are reportedly the target of nearly half of spike-specific TCRs.

The protocol was immunoSEQ multiplex PCR, while the TCRdb copy is restricted to in-frame clones and leaves out a portion. The data contain 75,000 to 95,000 clones, 90% to 95% of them seen just once; the ten biggest clones take up 7% to 8.5%. As concerns this clone: Its antigen is unknown.

Per the germline V gene, CDR1 is LNHDA and CDR2 is SQIVND (reference sequence). The V end lost 4 bases, the J end lost 7 bases, and 13 bases lay between the germline ends. CDR3 length: 14 residues. The chain uses TRBV19 and TRBJ1-4; D gene ambiguous. The sequence was obtained from an adult in good health. The source was peripheral blood, collected on day 0 of MenACWY control vaccination. The CDR3 reads CASSTGSSGEKLFF. The CDR3 DNA reads TGTGCCAGTAGTACCGGGTCCTCGGGTGAAAAACTGTTTTTT.